This passage covers 8 T cell receptor beta chains from one sample sequenced in a study of cytomegalovirus exposure and HLA in healthy donors. The PCR had 60 Vbeta and 13 Jbeta primers. Here immunoSEQ multiplex PCR was the method, and the copy in TCRdb shows in-frame clones only, minus some. The sample lists more than 150,000 clones, around 82% occurring once. Sequenced input: PBMCs. The receptors stem from a woman between 50 and 59 years old in good health and CMV-seropositive.

The table lists this clone with a few counts. This chain connects TRBV7-3 to TRBJ1-1; no definite D call. The ends were cut back, 5 bases at V and 0 bases at J, with 7 bases in the middle. Germline lookup yields CDR1 SGHTA and CDR2 FQGTGA. This CDR3 contains 13 residues. The DNA for the CDR3 is TGTGCCAGCAGCGTGAACATGAACACTGAAGCTTTCTTT. This encodes CASSVNMNTEAFF. Full variable domain (rest looked up from reference TRBV7-3 and TRBJ1-1): GAGVSQTPSNKVTEKGKYVELRCDPISGHTALYWYRQSLGQGPEFLIYFQGTGAADDSGLPNDRFFAVRPEGSVSTLKIQRTERGDSAVYLCASSVNMNTEAFFGQGTRLTVV.

The chain employs TRBV4-1 and TRBJ2-1, with 7 bases lining up with TRBD2. The V and J ends lost 0 bases and 9 bases, in that order; junction bases with no gene match: 5. CDR1 is MGHRA, CDR2 YSYEKL, per germline. The length of the CDR3 is 14 residues. CDR3 bases: TGCGCCAGCAGCCAAGAGACTAGCTGGAGTGAGCAGTTCTTC. It specifies CASSQETSWSEQFF.

V gene TRBV6-4 combines with J gene TRBJ1-1, with a tentative D call TRBD1 (5 bases). Germline lookup yields CDR1 MRHNA and CDR2 SNTAGT. The CDR3 sequence is 14 residues long. The ends were cut back, 6 bases at V and 0 bases at J, with 11 bases in the middle. In nucleotides, the CDR3 is TGTGCCAGCAGATACAGGTACATGAACACTGAAGCTTTCTTT. It is translated as CASRYRYMNTEAFF.

This clone showed up just once. The chain uses TRBV9 and TRBJ2-1, with 9 positions matching TRBD2. CDR1 and CDR2 from the germline V gene are SGDLS and YYNGEE. With V trimmed by 0 bases and J by 8 bases, 6 bases remained unmatched. The CDR3 has 15 amino acids. For the CDR3, the DNA is TGTGCCAGCAGCGTAGGGCTAGCGGGGTTGCATGAGCAGTTCTTC. It specifies CASSVGLAGLHEQFF.

This chain uses TRBV27 with TRBJ1-2; a possible D gene is TRBD1 (5 bases). The V gene lost 0 bases and the J gene lost 4 bases, with 12 bases spanning the gap. The CDR3 is 15 residues long. Germline lookup yields CDR1 MNHEY and CDR2 SMNVEV (reference sequence). Here the CDR3 reads CASSLSSSGLYGYTF. CDR3 sequence (DNA): TGTGCCAGCAGTTTATCAAGCTCGGGACTCTATGGCTACACCTTC.

The chain is built from TRBV5-1 and TRBJ1-6; D not resolved. Trimming pared 4 bases from V and 7 bases from J, leaving 15 bases between. CDR3 length: 15 residues. Germline CDR1 and CDR2: SGHRS and YFSETQ. The DNA of the CDR3 is TGCGCCAGCAGCGACTCGGGTCAAAGAAATTCACCCCTCCACTTT. Its protein product is CASSDSGQRNSPLHF.

The chain recombines TRBV29-1 with TRBJ2-3; 8 nucleotides line up with TRBD2. CDR3 length: 15 amino acids. Germline V lookup: CDR1 SQVTM, CDR2 ANQGSEA. Trimming took 3 bases from V and 3 from J; bases not matched to a gene: 8. The CDR3 sequence: CSVDGGAAATDTQYF. CDR3 bases: TGCAGCGTTGACGGGGGGGCGGCGGCTACAGATACGCAGTATTTT.

This rearrangement joins TRBV5-6 to TRBJ2-3; D perhaps matches TRBD2 (6 bases). This CDR3 is 15 amino acids long. Germline CDR1 and CDR2: SGHDT and YYEEEE. V gave up 3 bases and J gave up 1 base, with 12 bases separating them. CDR3 in amino acids: CASSWGGGGTDTQYF. As DNA, the CDR3 is TGTGCCAGCAGCTGGGGAGGCGGGGGCACAGATACGCAGTATTTT. The full variable domain, in which reference TRBV5-6 and TRBJ2-3 provide the parts outside the CDR3, is DAGVTQSPTHLIKTRGQQVTLRCSPKSGHDTVSWYQQALGQGPQFIFQYYEEEERQRGNFPDRFSGHQFPNYSSELNVNALLLGDSALYLCASSWGGGGTDTQYFGPGTRLTVL.